The present T cell receptor (beta chain) was sequenced within a study of T cell responses to AZD1222 COVID-19 vaccine. As for the study in general: It was second doses at about 4 or about 12 weeks that were pooled.

Using immunoSEQ multiplex PCR, the repertoire was profiled, and TCRdb retains in-frame clones only, with some absent. The table lists around 140,000 clones, approximately 90% of them singletons. The V gene lost 2 bases and the J gene lost 5 bases, with 10 bases spanning the gap. The germline CDR1 and CDR2 sequences are MNHEY and SMNVEV (reference sequence). This CDR3 has 15 residues. Whole-study results and caveats: Females outnumbered males among donors, who were mostly white British; clonal diversity was possibly underestimated.

Points on this clone: Its antigen is currently unknown.

This clonotype originated in an adult in good health. Sequenced material: peripheral blood, taken on day 0 of AZD1222 vaccination. The gene calls are TRBV27 and TRBJ1-6; D ambiguous. The CDR3 nucleotides are TGTGCCAGCAGTTTAACAGAAATTAATAATTCACCCCTCCACTTT. It codes for CASSLTEINNSPLHF.